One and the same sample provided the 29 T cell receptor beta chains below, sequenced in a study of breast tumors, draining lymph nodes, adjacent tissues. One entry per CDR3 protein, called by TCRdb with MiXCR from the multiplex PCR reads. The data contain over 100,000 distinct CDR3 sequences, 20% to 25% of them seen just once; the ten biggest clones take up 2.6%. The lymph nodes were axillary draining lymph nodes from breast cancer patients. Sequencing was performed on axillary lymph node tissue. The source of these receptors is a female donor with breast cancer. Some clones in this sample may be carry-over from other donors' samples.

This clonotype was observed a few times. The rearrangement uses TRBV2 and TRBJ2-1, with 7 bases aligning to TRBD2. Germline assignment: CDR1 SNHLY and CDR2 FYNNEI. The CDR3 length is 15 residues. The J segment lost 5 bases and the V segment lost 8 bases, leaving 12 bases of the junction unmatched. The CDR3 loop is CASFVGGPGDNEQFF. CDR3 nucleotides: TGTGCCAGCTTTGTGGGAGGGCCGGGGGACAATGAGCAGTTCTTC.

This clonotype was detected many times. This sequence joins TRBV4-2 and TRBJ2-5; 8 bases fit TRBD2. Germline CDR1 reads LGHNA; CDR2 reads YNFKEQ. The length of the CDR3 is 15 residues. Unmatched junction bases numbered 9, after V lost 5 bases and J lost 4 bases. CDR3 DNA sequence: TGTGCCAGCAGCTCACCCCAACGGGAGGGAGAGACCCAGTACTTC. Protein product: CASSSPQREGETQYF.

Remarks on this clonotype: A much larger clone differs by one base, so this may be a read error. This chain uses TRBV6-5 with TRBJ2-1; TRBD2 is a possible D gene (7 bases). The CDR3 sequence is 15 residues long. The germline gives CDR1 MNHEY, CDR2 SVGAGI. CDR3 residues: CASSVQGREVDDQFF. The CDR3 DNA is TGTGCCAGCAGTGTTCAGGGGAGGGAAGTCGATGATCAGTTCTTC.

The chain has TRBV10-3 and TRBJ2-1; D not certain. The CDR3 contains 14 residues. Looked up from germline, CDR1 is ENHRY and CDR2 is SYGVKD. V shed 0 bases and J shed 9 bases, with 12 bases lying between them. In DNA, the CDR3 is TGTGCCATCAGTGAGTCGACGACGGGCGTTGAGCAGTTCTTC. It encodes CAISESTTGVEQFF.

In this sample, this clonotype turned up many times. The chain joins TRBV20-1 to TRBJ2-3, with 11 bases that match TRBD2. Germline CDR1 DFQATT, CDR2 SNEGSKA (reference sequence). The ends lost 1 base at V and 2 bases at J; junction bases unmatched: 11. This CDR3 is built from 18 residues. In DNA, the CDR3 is TGCAGTGCTAGAGCACTAGCGGGGGAGAGGCGGCTCACAGATACGCAGTATTTT. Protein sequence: CSARALAGERRLTDTQYF.

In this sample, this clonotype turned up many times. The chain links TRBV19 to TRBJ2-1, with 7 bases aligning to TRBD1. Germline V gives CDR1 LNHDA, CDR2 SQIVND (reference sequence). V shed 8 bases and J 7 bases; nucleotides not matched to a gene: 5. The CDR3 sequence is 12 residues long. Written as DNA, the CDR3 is TGTGCCAGTTCGGGCAGGGGGAATGAGCAGTTCTTC. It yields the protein CASSGRGNEQFF. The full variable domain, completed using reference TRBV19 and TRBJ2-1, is DGGITQSPKYLFRKEGQNVTLSCEQNLNHDAMYWYRQDPGQGLRLIYYSQIVNDFQKGDIAEGYSVSREKKESFPLTVTSAQKNPTAFYLCASSGRGNEQFFGPGTRLTVL.

As DNA, the CDR3 is TGTGCCAGCAGCTTGCGTACTCGAGAGACCCAGTACTTC. Translated, it gives CASSLRTRETQYF. The rearrangement joins TRBV7-2 to TRBJ2-5; D gene ambiguous. Deletions cut 3 bases from V and 4 bases from J, with 9 bases between. In germline, CDR1 is SGHTA, CDR2 FQGNSA. The CDR3 totals 13 residues.

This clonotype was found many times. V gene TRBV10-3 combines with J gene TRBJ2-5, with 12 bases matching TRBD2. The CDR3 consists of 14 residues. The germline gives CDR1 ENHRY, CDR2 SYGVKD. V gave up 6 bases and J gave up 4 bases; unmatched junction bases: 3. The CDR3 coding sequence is TGTGCCATCAGGAGGGGACTAGCGGGAGAGACCCAGTACTTC. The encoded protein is CAIRRGLAGETQYF.

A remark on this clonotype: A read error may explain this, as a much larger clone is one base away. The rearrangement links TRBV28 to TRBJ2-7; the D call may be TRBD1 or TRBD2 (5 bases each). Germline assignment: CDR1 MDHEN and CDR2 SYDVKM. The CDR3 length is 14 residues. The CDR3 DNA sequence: TGTGCCAGCAGGGATGGGGGAAGCTCCTACGGGCAGTACTTC. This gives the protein CASRDGGSSYGQYF.

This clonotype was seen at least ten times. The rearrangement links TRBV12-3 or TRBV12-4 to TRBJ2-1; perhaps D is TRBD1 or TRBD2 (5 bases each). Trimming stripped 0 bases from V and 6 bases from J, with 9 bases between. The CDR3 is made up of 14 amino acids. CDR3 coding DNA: TGTGCCAGCAGTTTAGCCCTGAGGGGCAATGAGCAGTTCTTC. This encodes CASSLALRGNEQFF.

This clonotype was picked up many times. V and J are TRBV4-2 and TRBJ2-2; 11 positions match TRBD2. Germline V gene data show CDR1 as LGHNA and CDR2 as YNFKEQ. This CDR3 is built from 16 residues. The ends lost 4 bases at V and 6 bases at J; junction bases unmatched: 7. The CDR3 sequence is CASSPSAGLAAGELFF. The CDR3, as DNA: TGTGCCAGCAGCCCCTCTGCGGGACTAGCGGCCGGGGAGCTGTTTTTT.

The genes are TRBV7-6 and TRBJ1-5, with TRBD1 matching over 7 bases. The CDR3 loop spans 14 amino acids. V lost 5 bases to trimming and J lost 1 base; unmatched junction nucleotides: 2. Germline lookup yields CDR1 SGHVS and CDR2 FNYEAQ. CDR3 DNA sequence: TGTGCCAGCAGCAGGGGACAGAGCAATCAGCCCCAGCATTTT. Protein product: CASSRGQSNQPQHF.

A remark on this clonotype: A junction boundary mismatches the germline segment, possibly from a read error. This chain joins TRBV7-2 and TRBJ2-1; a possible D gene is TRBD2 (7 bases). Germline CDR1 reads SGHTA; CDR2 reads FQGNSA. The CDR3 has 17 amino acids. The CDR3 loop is CASSLDFTGGSYNEQCF. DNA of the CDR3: TGCGCCAGCAGCTTAGACTTCACGGGGGGCTCCTACAATGAGCAGTGCTTC.

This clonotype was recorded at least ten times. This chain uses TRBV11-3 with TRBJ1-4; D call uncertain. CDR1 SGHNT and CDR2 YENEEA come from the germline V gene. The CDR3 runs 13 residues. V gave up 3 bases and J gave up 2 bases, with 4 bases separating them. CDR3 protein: CASSLATNEKLFF. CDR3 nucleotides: TGTGCCAGCAGCTTGGCTACTAATGAAAAACTGTTTTTT.

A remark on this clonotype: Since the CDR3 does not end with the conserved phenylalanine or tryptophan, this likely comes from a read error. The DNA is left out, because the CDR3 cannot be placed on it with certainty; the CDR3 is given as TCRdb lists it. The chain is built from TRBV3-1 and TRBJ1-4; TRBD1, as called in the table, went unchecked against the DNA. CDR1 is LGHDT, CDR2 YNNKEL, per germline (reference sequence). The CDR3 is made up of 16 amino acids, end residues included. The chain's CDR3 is CASRLGSGATNEKLFL.

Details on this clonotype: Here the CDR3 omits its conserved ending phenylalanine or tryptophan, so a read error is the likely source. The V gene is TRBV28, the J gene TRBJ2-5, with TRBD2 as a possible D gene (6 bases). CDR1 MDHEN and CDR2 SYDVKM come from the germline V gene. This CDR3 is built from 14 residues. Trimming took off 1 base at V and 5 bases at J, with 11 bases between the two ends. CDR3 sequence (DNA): TGTGCCAGCAGTTTATTGGGGGGTGTGGAGACCCAGTACCTC. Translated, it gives CASSLLGGVETQYL.

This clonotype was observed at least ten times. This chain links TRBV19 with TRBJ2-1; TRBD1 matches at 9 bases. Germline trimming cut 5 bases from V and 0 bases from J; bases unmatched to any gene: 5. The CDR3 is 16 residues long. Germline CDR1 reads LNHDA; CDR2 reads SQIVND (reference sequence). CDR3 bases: TGTGCCAGTAGTCCCCACAGGGGGCTCTCCTACAATGAGCAGTTCTTC. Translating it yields CASSPHRGLSYNEQFF. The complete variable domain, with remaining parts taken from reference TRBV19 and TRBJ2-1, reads DGGITQSPKYLFRKEGQNVTLSCEQNLNHDAMYWYRQDPGQGLRLIYYSQIVNDFQKGDIAEGYSVSREKKESFPLTVTSAQKNPTAFYLCASSPHRGLSYNEQFFGPGTRLTVL.

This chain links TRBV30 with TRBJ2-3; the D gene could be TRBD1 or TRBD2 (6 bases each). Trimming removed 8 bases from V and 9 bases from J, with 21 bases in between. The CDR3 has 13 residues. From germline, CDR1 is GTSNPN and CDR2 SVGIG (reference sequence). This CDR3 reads CARMGAASATQYF. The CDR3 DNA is TGTGCCCGGATGGGGGCGGCTAGCGCCACGCAGTATTTT.

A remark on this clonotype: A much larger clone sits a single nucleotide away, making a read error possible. DNA of the CDR3: TGTGCCAGCAGTCGAGCGGACGGTCTCTACGAGCAGTACTTC. Amino acids: CASSRADGLYEQYF. The chain links TRBV6-2 or TRBV6-3 to TRBJ2-7; D might be TRBD2 (5 bases). Trimming shortened V by 5 bases and J by 3 bases, and 14 bases separated the two germline ends. The CDR3 runs to 14 residues. CDR1 is MNHEY, CDR2 SVGEGT, per germline.

The CDR3 DNA sequence: TGTGCCAGCAGCCTCACTCGTAGGGGACCCACCTACAATGAGCAGTTCTTC. It yields the protein CASSLTRRGPTYNEQFF. The V gene is TRBV14, the J gene TRBJ2-1; perhaps D is TRBD1 or TRBD2 (5 bases each). This CDR3 contains 17 residues. The V gene's germline CDR1 is SGHDN and CDR2 FVKESK. Trimming shortened V by 4 bases and J by 2 bases, and 18 bases separated the two germline ends.

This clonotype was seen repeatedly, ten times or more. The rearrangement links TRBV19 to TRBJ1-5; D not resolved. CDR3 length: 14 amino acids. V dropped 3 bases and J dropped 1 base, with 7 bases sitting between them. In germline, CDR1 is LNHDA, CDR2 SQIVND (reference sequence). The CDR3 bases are TGTGCCAGTAGTATTCCGTCAAGCAATCAGCCCCAGCATTTT. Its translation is CASSIPSSNQPQHF.

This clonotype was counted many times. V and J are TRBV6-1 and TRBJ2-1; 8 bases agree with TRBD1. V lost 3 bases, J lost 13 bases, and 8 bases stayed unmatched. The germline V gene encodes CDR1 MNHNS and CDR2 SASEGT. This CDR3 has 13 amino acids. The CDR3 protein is CASSEQGALGQFF. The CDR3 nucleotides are TGTGCCAGCAGTGAGCAGGGGGCGTTAGGCCAGTTCTTC.

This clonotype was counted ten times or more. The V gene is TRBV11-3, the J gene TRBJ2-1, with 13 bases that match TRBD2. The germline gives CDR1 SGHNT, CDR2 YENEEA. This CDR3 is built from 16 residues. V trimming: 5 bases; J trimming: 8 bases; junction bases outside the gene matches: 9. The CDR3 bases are TGTGCCAGCAGCGCCCGACTAGCGGGAGGTAAGGATGAGCAGTTCTTC. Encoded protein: CASSARLAGGKDEQFF.

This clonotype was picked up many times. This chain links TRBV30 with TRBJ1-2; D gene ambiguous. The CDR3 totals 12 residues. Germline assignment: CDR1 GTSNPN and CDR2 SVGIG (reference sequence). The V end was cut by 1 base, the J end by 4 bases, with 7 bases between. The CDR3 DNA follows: TGTGCCTGGAGTGCCCGGACCTATGGCTACACCTTC. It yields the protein CAWSARTYGYTF.

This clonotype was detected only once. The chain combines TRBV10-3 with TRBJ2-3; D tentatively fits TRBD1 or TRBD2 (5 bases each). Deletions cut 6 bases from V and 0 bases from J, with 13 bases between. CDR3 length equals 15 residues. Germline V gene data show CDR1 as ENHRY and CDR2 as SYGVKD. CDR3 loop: CAISGTRGSTDTQYF. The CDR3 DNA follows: TGTGCCATCAGCGGGACGAGGGGAAGCACAGATACGCAGTATTTT.

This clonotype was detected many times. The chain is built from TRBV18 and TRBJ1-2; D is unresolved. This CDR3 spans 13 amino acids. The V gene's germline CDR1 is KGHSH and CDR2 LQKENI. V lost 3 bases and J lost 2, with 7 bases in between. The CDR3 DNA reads TGTGCCAGCTCACCGGAGCAAAACTATGGCTACACCTTC. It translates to CASSPEQNYGYTF. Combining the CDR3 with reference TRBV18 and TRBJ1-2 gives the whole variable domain NAGVMQNPRHLVRRRGQEARLRCSPMKGHSHVYWYRQLPEEGLKFMVYLQKENIIDESGMPKERFSAEFPKEGPSILRIQQVVRGDSAAYFCASSPEQNYGYTFGSGTRLTVV.

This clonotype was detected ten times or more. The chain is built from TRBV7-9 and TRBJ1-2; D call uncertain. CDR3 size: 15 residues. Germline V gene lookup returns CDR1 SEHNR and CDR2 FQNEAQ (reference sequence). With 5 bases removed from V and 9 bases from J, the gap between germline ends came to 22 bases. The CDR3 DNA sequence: TGTGCCAGCAGCCCTCGTCGGGCTCTCCTCGGGAGCTACACCTTC. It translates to CASSPRRALLGSYTF.

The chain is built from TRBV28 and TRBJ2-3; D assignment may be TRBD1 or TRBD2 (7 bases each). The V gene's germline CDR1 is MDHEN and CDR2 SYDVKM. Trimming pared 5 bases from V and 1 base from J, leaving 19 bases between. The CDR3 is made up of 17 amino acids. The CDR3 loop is CASSTQGGGRGTDTQYF. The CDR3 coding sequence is TGTGCCAGCAGTACCCAGGGGGGGGGTAGGGGCACAGATACGCAGTATTTT. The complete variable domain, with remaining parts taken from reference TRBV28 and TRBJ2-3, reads DVKVTQSSRYLVKRTGEKVFLECVQDMDHENMFWYRQDPGLGLRLIYFSYDVKMKEKGDIPEGYSVSREKKERFSLILESASTNQTSMYLCASSTQGGGRGTDTQYFGPGTRLTVL.

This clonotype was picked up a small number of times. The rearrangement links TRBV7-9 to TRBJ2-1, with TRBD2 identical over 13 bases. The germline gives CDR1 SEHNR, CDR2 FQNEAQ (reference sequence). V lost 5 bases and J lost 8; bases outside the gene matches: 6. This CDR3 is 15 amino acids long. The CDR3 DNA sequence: TGTGCCAGCAGCCCAGGACTAGCGGGAGTCCATGAGCAGTTCTTC. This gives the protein CASSPGLAGVHEQFF.